What follows are 8 T cell receptor beta chains derived from one specimen sequenced in a study of OX40 agonist ivuxolimab in advanced cancers. The method behind the library was the immunoSEQ multiplex PCR assay. This immuneACCESS table, as held by TCRdb, lists in-frame sequences with V and J called but not all clones. Of the missing ones, under half trace to an unresolved V gene in checked studies; the others have no known cause. The sample yields approximately 56,000 clones; 81% were counted once. Jointly, the top ten make up about 0.69% of the sample. Material: CD4+ or CD8+ T cells sorted from blood, obtained in a trial of the OX40 agonist ivuxolimab. The receptors come from an adult with an advanced solid tumor such as melanoma, head and neck, liver or kidney cancer.

The chain uses TRBV7-2 and TRBJ1-5; D is unresolved. Trimming cost V 2 bases and J 2 bases, with 13 bases left between them. CDR1 and CDR2 (germline): SGHTA, FQGNSA. The CDR3 is made up of 16 amino acids. CDR3 sequence (DNA): TGTGCCAGCAGCTTATTGGCGGTTGGGGGCAATCAGCCCCAGCATTTT. Protein: CASSLLAVGGNQPQHF.

CDR3 bases: TGCGCCAGCGATTTGTATCCGGCGTCGGGGGGAACCTACGAGCAGTACTTC. The encoded protein is CASDLYPASGGTYEQYF. The chain has TRBV23-1 and TRBJ2-7, with TRBD2 identical over 7 bases. TRBV23-1 is flagged as an ORF with uncertain function. The CDR3 is 17 residues long. V lost 8 bases to trimming and J lost 2 bases; unmatched junction nucleotides: 18.

This clone was detected only a few times. The V gene is TRBV19, the J gene TRBJ2-7, with 12 bases identical to TRBD1. The germline CDR1 and CDR2 sequences are LNHDA and SQIVND (reference sequence). The length of the CDR3 is 15 residues. V shed 5 bases, J shed 4 bases, and the junction held 6 bases outside the gene matches. CDR3: CASSLPGQGAYEQYF. DNA for the CDR3: TGTGCCAGTAGTCTCCCGGGACAGGGGGCTTACGAGCAGTACTTC. Filled out from reference TRBV19 and TRBJ2-7, the complete variable domain reads DGGITQSPKYLFRKEGQNVTLSCEQNLNHDAMYWYRQDPGQGLRLIYYSQIVNDFQKGDIAEGYSVSREKKESFPLTVTSAQKNPTAFYLCASSLPGQGAYEQYFGPGTRLTVT.

The chain combines TRBV11-3 with TRBJ1-3; D call uncertain. Germline V gives CDR1 SGHNT, CDR2 YENEEA. V was trimmed by 1 base and J by 2 bases, leaving 9 bases between them. The CDR3 is made up of 15 amino acids. For the CDR3, the DNA is TGTGCCAGCAGCTTAGTCAGACCAACTGGAAACACCATATATTTT. Translated: CASSLVRPTGNTIYF.

The CDR3, as DNA: TGCGCCAGCAGCCTCGGACTAGCGGGGGTCCCCTACAATGAGCAGTTCTTC. Protein product: CASSLGLAGVPYNEQFF. V is TRBV5-1 and J is TRBJ2-1, with 13 bases fitting TRBD2. CDR3 size: 17 residues. CDR1 and CDR2 from the germline V gene are SGHRS and YFSETQ. The V gene end was trimmed by 4 bases and the J gene end by 2 bases; junction bases not matched to a gene: 6.

This sequence joins TRBV29-1 and TRBJ1-4; 10 bases agree with TRBD1. J was trimmed by 11 bases and V by 4 bases; bases with no gene match: 7. The CDR3 extends over 13 amino acids. CDR1 is SQVTM and CDR2 is ANQGSEA in the germline V gene. CDR3 coding DNA: TGCAGCGTTGTAGGGACAGGGGAGAGGAAACTGTTTTTT. Protein sequence: CSVVGTGERKLFF.

This chain uses TRBV5-6 with TRBJ2-3, with D maybe TRBD2 (5 bases). This CDR3 is 15 amino acids long. V shed 0 bases and J shed 4 bases, with 12 bases lying between them. Looked up from germline, CDR1 is SGHDT and CDR2 is YYEEEE. This CDR3 reads CASSLELGVADTQYF. The CDR3 DNA reads TGTGCCAGCAGCTTGGAGTTGGGAGTCGCAGATACGCAGTATTTT.

This clone has a handful of counts. V and J are TRBV6-4 and TRBJ2-2; D call uncertain. V shed 0 bases and J shed 7 bases, with 9 bases lying between them. Germline-derived CDR1 and CDR2 are MRHNA and SNTAGT. This CDR3 has 14 amino acids. The CDR3 here is CASSDSWSVGELFF. Here the CDR3 DNA reads TGTGCCAGCAGTGACTCTTGGTCAGTCGGGGAGCTGTTTTTT.